This T cell receptor (beta chain) is drawn from a study of blood T cell repertoires in COVID-19. Germline CDR1 is SGDLS and CDR2 is YYNGEE. V shed 9 bases and J shed 2 bases, with 12 bases lying between them. The length of the CDR3 is 13 residues. Sequencing was performed with immunoSEQ multiplex PCR; in TCRdb, only in-frame clones are kept and a portion is missing. The sample has 240,000 or so clones, about 80% seen once. The chain uses TRBV9 and TRBJ1-5; D call uncertain. The sample consisted of peripheral blood. This TCR derives from an elderly woman with acute or convalescent COVID-19. CDR3 in amino acids: CATREVGNQPQHF. CDR3 DNA: TGTGCCACCCGGGAGGTGGGCAATCAGCCCCAGCATTTT.